One and the same sample provided the 25 T cell receptor beta chains below, sequenced in a study of blood T cell repertoires in COVID-19. The method was immunoSEQ multiplex PCR; TCRdb's version includes in-frame clones alone and lacks a portion of them. The sample holds 100,000 to 110,000 clones, roughly 85% seen once. The source material was peripheral blood. Receptors were obtained from a woman aged 70-85 years with acute or convalescent COVID-19.

This chain uses TRBV10-3 with TRBJ2-7, with D possibly being TRBD2 (6 bases). The CDR3 totals 14 residues. V was trimmed by 10 bases and J by 1 base, leaving 17 bases between them. From germline, CDR1 is ENHRY and CDR2 SYGVKD. The CDR3 sequence is CATSTRGLSYEQYF. Here the CDR3 DNA reads TGTGCCACCTCTACGCGGGGCCTTTCCTACGAGCAGTACTTC.

The chain has TRBV5-1 and TRBJ1-4; 7 nucleotides match TRBD1. After removal of 0 bases from V and 6 bases from J, the junction contained 2 bases not matched to a gene. Germline lookup yields CDR1 SGHRS and CDR2 YFSETQ. This CDR3 contains 14 residues. In DNA form, the CDR3 reads TGCGCCAGCAGCTTGGGCAGGGGGGATGAAAAACTGTTTTTT. Its protein is CASSLGRGDEKLFF. Supplemented by reference TRBV5-1 and TRBJ1-4, the full variable domain reads KAGVTQTPRYLIKTRGQQVTLSCSPISGHRSVSWYQQTPGQGLQFLFEYFSETQRNKGNFPGRFSGRQFSNSRSEMNVSTLELGDSALYLCASSLGRGDEKLFFGSGTQLSVL.

The chain uses TRBV6-5 and TRBJ2-5, with 10 positions matching TRBD1. CDR1 MNHEY and CDR2 SVGAGI come from the germline V gene. V trimming: 4 bases; J trimming: 5 bases; junction bases outside the gene matches: 7. This CDR3 has 15 residues. CDR3 sequence (DNA): TGTGCCAGCAGTTTTAAAGGGACAGGGGATGAGACCCAGTACTTC. Translated, it gives CASSFKGTGDETQYF.

This clone was observed once. The CDR3 DNA reads TGTGCCAGCAGCCAAGATGAGGCCGGGGATGAAAAACTGTTTTTT. Translation: CASSQDEAGDEKLFF. The V call is TRBV3-1 (or the pseudogene TRBV3-2), the J call TRBJ1-4; D unresolved. Germline CDR1 LGHDT, CDR2 YNNKEL (reference sequence). Trimming removed 0 bases from V and 6 bases from J, with 11 bases in between. This CDR3 contains 15 residues.

DNA for the CDR3: TGTGCCAGCAGCCAAGAGGGGGGGGCCTACACCTTC. Translating it yields CASSQEGGAYTF. The V and J genes are TRBV3-1 (or the pseudogene TRBV3-2) and TRBJ1-2, with D possibly matching TRBD1 (6 bases). CDR3 length equals 12 residues. Germline CDR1 reads LGHDT; CDR2 reads YNNKEL (reference sequence). The ends were cut back, 0 bases at V and 10 bases at J, with 9 bases in the middle.

The chain combines TRBV6-5 with TRBJ1-5; TRBD1 matches at 9 bases. V dropped 2 bases and J dropped 7; count of bases not matched to a gene: 3. The germline gives CDR1 MNHEY, CDR2 SVGAGI. This CDR3 has 14 amino acids. CDR3 residues: CASSYPTGGQPQHF. In DNA form, the CDR3 reads TGTGCCAGCAGTTACCCGACAGGGGGACAGCCCCAGCATTTT.

The chain is built from TRBV6-1 and TRBJ2-5, with a possible D match to TRBD2 (5 bases). CDR3 length: 14 amino acids. With 0 bases removed from V and 4 bases from J, the gap between germline ends came to 9 bases. Germline CDR1 is MNHNS and CDR2 is SASEGT. In DNA, the CDR3 is TGTGCCAGCAGTGAAGCAGGACTGAGAGAGACCCAGTACTTC. Amino acids: CASSEAGLRETQYF.

CDR3 coding DNA: TGTGCCATCAGTGAGACTAGGGGGCGGCAGGATGAGCAGTTCTTC. Translation gives CAISETRGRQDEQFF. This sequence joins TRBV10-3 and TRBJ2-1; 7 positions match TRBD1. This CDR3 spans 15 amino acids. V lost 2 bases, J lost 8 bases, and 9 bases stayed unmatched. Per germline, CDR1 ENHRY and CDR2 SYGVKD.

J is TRBJ1-1 and V is TRBV7-3; 7 nucleotides align to TRBD1. Losses at the gene ends were 3 bases for V and 1 base for J; bases not matched to a gene: 2. The CDR3 length is 14 residues. Germline values: CDR1 SGHTA, CDR2 FQGTGA. The CDR3 sequence is CASSLGTENTEAFF. In nucleotides, the CDR3 is TGTGCCAGCAGCTTGGGGACAGAGAACACTGAAGCTTTCTTT.

The chain links TRBV18 to TRBJ2-2, with 9 bases matching TRBD2. The length of the CDR3 is 16 residues. Trimming cost V 3 bases and J 5 bases; bases outside gene matches: 7. Germline CDR1 and CDR2: KGHSH and LQKENI. The CDR3: CASSPSGGVVTGELFF. The CDR3 DNA reads as TGTGCCAGCTCACCTAGCGGGGGTGTCGTTACCGGGGAGCTGTTTTTT.

The chain couples TRBV5-1 to TRBJ2-6; tentatively, D is TRBD1 (6 bases). The CDR3 length is 17 residues. The V gene's germline CDR1 is SGHRS and CDR2 YFSETQ. V was cut by 0 bases and J by 0 bases, with 10 bases left in between. The CDR3 here is CASSLGDTFSGANVLTF. In nucleotides, the CDR3 is TGCGCCAGCAGCTTGGGGGACACCTTCTCTGGGGCCAACGTCCTGACTTTC.

This sequence joins TRBV5-1 and TRBJ2-2, with 10 bases identical to TRBD2. Germline assignment: CDR1 SGHRS and CDR2 YFSETQ. V gave up 4 bases and J gave up 3 bases; unmatched junction bases: 12. The CDR3 consists of 18 residues. The CDR3 spells CASSPMPSGGRYTGELFF. The CDR3 coding sequence is TGCGCCAGCAGCCCAATGCCTAGCGGGGGAAGGTACACCGGGGAGCTGTTTTTT.

The rearrangement joins TRBV6-5 to TRBJ2-3; possibly TRBD2 for D (6 bases). CDR1 is MNHEY and CDR2 is SVGAGI in the germline V gene. Trimming shortened V by 2 bases and J by 0 bases, and 12 bases separated the two germline ends. The CDR3 has 16 residues. The CDR3 is CASSYGGSDSTDTQYF. The CDR3 DNA sequence: TGTGCCAGCAGTTACGGGGGGTCCGATAGCACAGATACGCAGTATTTT.

This chain joins TRBV9 and TRBJ2-2; 7 positions match TRBD1. V lost 4 bases, J lost 1 base, and 7 bases stayed unmatched. Germline CDR1 reads SGDLS; CDR2 reads YYNGEE. This CDR3 comprises 16 residues. The CDR3: CASSSTGTVNTGELFF. In DNA, the CDR3 is TGTGCCAGCAGCTCGACCGGGACAGTGAACACCGGGGAGCTGTTTTTT. Full variable domain (outside the CDR3, taken from reference TRBV9 and TRBJ2-2): DSGVTQTPKHLITATGQRVTLRCSPRSGDLSVYWYQQSLDQGLQFLIQYYNGEERAKGNILERFSAQQFPDLHSELNLSSLELGDSALYFCASSSTGTVNTGELFFGEGSRLTVL.

The chain is built from TRBV7-2 and TRBJ2-3, with TRBD2 matching over 10 bases. The germline gives CDR1 SGHTA, CDR2 FQGNSA. The V gene end was trimmed by 8 bases and the J gene end by 5 bases; junction bases not matched to a gene: 10. The CDR3 contains 15 residues. The CDR3 DNA reads as TGTGCCAGCGGTCTAGCGGGGGCGGGCGTAGATACGCAGTATTTT. It yields the protein CASGLAGAGVDTQYF.

The chain is built from TRBV28 and TRBJ1-1; D possibly corresponds to TRBD1 (5 bases). Germline V lookup: CDR1 MDHEN, CDR2 SYDVKM. CDR3 length: 15 residues. V lost 1 base, J lost 4 bases, and 13 bases lay in between. CDR3 nucleotide sequence: TGTGCCAGCAGTTTATCGGTGGGGGGTAGCACTGAAGCTTTCTTT. This translates into CASSLSVGGSTEAFF. Combining the CDR3 with reference TRBV28 and TRBJ1-1 gives the whole variable domain DVKVTQSSRYLVKRTGEKVFLECVQDMDHENMFWYRQDPGLGLRLIYFSYDVKMKEKGDIPEGYSVSREKKERFSLILESASTNQTSMYLCASSLSVGGSTEAFFGQGTRLTVV.

The rearrangement joins TRBV4-3 to TRBJ1-5, with a tentative D call TRBD1 (6 bases). The V and J ends lost 1 base and 4 bases respectively, with 17 bases between them. The CDR3 loop spans 17 amino acids. Germline CDR1 and CDR2: LGHNA and YSLEER. The DNA for the CDR3 is TGCGCCAGCAGCCAAGTTTGGGGGCCGAAGATTAATCAGCCCCAGCATTTT. This encodes CASSQVWGPKINQPQHF.

This clone was counted only a few times. The V call is TRBV12-5, the J call TRBJ2-7; a possible D gene is TRBD1 (5 bases). Trimming shortened V by 7 bases and J by 3 bases, and 13 bases separated the two germline ends. This CDR3 is built from 13 residues. CDR1 and CDR2 from the germline V gene are LGHNT and FRNRAP. Here the CDR3 reads CASAADSLYEQYF. As DNA, the CDR3 is TGTGCTAGTGCCGCCGACAGCCTCTACGAGCAGTACTTC.

The chain uses TRBV6-5 and TRBJ1-6; no reliable D call. The length of the CDR3 is 13 residues. V was shortened by 0 bases and J by 13 bases, with 10 bases between the two germline ends. The germline gives CDR1 MNHEY, CDR2 SVGAGI. The CDR3 sequence is CASSYSTRYPLHF. The CDR3, as DNA: TGTGCCAGCAGTTACTCGACGAGGTATCCCCTCCACTTT.

The chain uses TRBV10-3 and TRBJ1-5, with 9 bases that match TRBD1. J lost 0 bases, V lost 2 bases, and 5 bases had no gene match. CDR1 is ENHRY, CDR2 SYGVKD, per germline. This CDR3 contains 17 residues. CDR3 bases: TGTGCCATCAGTGAGCCTTTGACAGGGGGTAGCAATCAGCCCCAGCATTTT. Protein product: CAISEPLTGGSNQPQHF.

This chain uses TRBV4-3 with TRBJ2-7; D unclear. CDR1 is LGHNA and CDR2 is YSLEER in the germline V gene. The CDR3 contains 14 residues. V lost 1 base to trimming and J lost 1 base, with 8 bases between them. In nucleotides, the CDR3 is TGCGCCAGCAGCCAAGGGTACAGATCCTACGAGCAGTACGTC. It codes for CASSQGYRSYEQYV.

The rearrangement links TRBV6-1 to TRBJ1-4, with 7 bases matching TRBD1. J was trimmed by 8 bases and V by 2 bases; bases with no gene match: 17. CDR3 length: 18 residues. The germline V gene encodes CDR1 MNHNS and CDR2 SASEGT. CDR3 nucleotides: TGTGCCAGCAGTGAAACCCTCTCGTGGACAGGTACCTCCGAAAAACTGTTTTTT. Translated, it gives CASSETLSWTGTSEKLFF.

The DNA of the CDR3 is TGTGCCATCAGCGGGCCAGGGGGCCCAGATACGCAGTATTTT. The encoded protein is CAISGPGGPDTQYF. This chain links TRBV10-3 with TRBJ2-3; TRBD1 matches 8 bases. Germline V lookup: CDR1 ENHRY, CDR2 SYGVKD. This CDR3 comprises 14 residues. The J segment lost 4 bases and the V segment lost 6 bases, leaving 6 bases of the junction unmatched.

This clone was found once. The chain recombines TRBV6-1 with TRBJ1-2, with D unclear. Germline lookup yields CDR1 MNHNS and CDR2 SASEGT. The CDR3 spans 12 residues. V was pared by 2 bases and J by 4 bases, with 5 bases between. In nucleotides, the CDR3 is TGTGCCAGCAGTGAATCTTTCTATGGCTACACCTTC. Translating gives CASSESFYGYTF.

The chain links TRBV7-9 to TRBJ1-2, with D hard to call. The CDR3 spans 13 residues. Trimming removed 1 base at V and 10 bases at J, with 13 bases between. CDR1 SEHNR and CDR2 FQNEAQ come from the germline V gene (reference sequence). CDR3 amino acids: CASSLGELLAYTF. CDR3 DNA sequence: TGTGCCAGCAGCTTAGGAGAACTCCTTGCCTACACCTTC.